The present TCR beta chain was sequenced within a study of blood T cell repertoires in COVID-19. Across the study: Whether acute or convalescent, the COVID-19 samples came from the United States, Italy and Spain. Sources were T cells, B-cell-depleted T cells, or PBMCs; the material itself was cDNA or gDNA.

In the study's own analysis: Counts of nucleated cells, estimated from reference gene primer amplification, were obtained. Sequenced by immunoSEQ multiplex PCR; TCRdb stores in-frame clones only, minus some. The V and J calls and the clone size are those of that table, but D and trimming were determined from the DNA. The sample lists approximately 230,000 clones, roughly nine tenths occurring once. CDR3 length: 14 amino acids. Germline assignment: CDR1 LGHNA and CDR2 YSLEER. V lost 1 base and J lost 5, with 11 bases in between. This clonotype originated in a man in his late teens or twenties with active or convalescent COVID-19. The sample taken for sequencing was peripheral blood. The rearrangement links TRBV4-3 to TRBJ2-5; D gene unclear. DNA of the CDR3: TGCGCCAGCAGCCAAGGGCTAGTTGATGAGACCCAGTACTTC. The encoded protein is CASSQGLVDETQYF.